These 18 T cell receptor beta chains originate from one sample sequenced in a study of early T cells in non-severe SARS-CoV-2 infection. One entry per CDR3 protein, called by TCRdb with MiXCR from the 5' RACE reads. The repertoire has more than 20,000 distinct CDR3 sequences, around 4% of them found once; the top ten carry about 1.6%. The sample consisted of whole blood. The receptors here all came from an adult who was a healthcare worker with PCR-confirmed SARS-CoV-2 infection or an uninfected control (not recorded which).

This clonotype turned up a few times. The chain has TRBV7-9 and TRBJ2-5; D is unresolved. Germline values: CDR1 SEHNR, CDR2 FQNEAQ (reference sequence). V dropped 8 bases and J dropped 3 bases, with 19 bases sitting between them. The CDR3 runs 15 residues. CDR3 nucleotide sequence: TGTGCCAGCGCCGTTTCCCACCCTCCCAAAGAGACCCAGTACTTC. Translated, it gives CASAVSHPPKETQYF.

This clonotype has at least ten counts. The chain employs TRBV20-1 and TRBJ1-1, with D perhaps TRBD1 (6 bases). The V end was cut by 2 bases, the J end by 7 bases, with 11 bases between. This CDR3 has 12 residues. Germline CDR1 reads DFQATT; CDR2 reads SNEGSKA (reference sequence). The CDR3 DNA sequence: TGCAGTGCTAGACTGGGGGCTAGTGAAGCTTTCTTT. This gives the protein CSARLGASEAFF.

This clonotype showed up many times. The CDR3 DNA reads TGTGCCATCAGTGAGCAGGCAAAGCATAATTCACCCCTCCACTTT. It encodes CAISEQAKHNSPLHF. The rearrangement uses TRBV10-3 and TRBJ1-6; D uncertain. Trimming shortened V by 2 bases and J by 5 bases, and 10 bases separated the two germline ends. This CDR3 contains 15 residues. Germline V CDR1 and CDR2: ENHRY, SYGVKD.

The CDR3 bases are TGTGCCAGCAGCTTGGGGAACAGGGTGACCTACGAGCAGTACTTC. Encoded protein: CASSLGNRVTYEQYF. The chain carries TRBV5-5 and TRBJ2-7; weak D call: TRBD1 (6 bases). Trimming stripped 0 bases from V and 2 bases from J, with 12 bases between. This CDR3 is built from 15 residues. Germline V gives CDR1 SGHKS, CDR2 YYEKEE (reference sequence).

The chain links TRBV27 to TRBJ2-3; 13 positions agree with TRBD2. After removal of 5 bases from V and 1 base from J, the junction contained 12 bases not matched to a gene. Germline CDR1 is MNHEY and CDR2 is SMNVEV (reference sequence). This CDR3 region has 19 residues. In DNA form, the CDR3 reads TGTGCCAGCAGTCCTCGACTAGCGGGGGGCCTTCGGGGCACAGATACGCAGTATTTT. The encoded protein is CASSPRLAGGLRGTDTQYF.

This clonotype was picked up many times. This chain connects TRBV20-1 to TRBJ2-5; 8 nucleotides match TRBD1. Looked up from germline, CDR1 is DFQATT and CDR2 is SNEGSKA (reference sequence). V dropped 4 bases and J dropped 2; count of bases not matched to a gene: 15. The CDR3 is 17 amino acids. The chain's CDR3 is CSATADREVPGQETQYF. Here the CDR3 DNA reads TGCAGTGCTACTGCGGACAGGGAAGTCCCCGGACAAGAGACCCAGTACTTC.

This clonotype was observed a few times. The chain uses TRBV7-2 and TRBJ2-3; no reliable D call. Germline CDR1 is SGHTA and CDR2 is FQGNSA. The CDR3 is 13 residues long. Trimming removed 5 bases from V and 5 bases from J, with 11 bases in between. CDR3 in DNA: TGTGCCAGCAGCGCCCGGACGGGAGATACGCAGTATTTT. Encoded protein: CASSARTGDTQYF.

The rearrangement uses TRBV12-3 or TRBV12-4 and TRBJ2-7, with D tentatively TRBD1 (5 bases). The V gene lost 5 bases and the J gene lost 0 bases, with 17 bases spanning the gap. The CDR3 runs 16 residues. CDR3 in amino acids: CASSPTLTADSYEQYF. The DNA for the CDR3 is TGTGCCAGCAGTCCAACCCTGACAGCAGACTCCTACGAGCAGTACTTC.

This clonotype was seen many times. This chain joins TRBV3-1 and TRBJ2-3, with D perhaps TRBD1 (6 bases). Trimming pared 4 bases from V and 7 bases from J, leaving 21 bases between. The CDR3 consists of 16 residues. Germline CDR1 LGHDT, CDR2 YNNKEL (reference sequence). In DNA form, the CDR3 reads TGTGCCAGCAGCCGAACCCCTGGGACATCTGGAAATACGCAGTATTTT. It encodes CASSRTPGTSGNTQYF.

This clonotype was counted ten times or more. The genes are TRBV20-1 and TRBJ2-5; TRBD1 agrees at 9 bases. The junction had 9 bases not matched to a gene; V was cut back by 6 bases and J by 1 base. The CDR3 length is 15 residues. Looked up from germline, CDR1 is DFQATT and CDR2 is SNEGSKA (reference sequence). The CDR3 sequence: CSARDRESPQETQYF. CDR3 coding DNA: TGCAGTGCGAGGGACAGGGAATCCCCCCAAGAGACCCAGTACTTC.

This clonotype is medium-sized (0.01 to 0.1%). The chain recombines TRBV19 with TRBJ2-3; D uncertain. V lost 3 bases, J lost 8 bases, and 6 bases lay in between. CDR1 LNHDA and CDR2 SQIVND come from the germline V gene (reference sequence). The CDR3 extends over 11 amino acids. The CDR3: CASSIGITQYF. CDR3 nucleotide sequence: TGTGCCAGTAGTATTGGGATTACGCAGTATTTT. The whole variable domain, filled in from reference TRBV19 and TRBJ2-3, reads DGGITQSPKYLFRKEGQNVTLSCEQNLNHDAMYWYRQDPGQGLRLIYYSQIVNDFQKGDIAEGYSVSREKKESFPLTVTSAQKNPTAFYLCASSIGITQYFGPGTRLTVL.

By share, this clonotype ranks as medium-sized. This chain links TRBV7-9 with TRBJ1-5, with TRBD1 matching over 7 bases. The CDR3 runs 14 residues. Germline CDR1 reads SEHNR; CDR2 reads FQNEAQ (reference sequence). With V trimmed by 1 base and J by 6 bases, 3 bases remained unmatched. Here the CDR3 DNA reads TGTGCCAGCAGCTTAGACCAGGGGGGTCAGCCCCAGCATTTT. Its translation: CASSLDQGGQPQHF.

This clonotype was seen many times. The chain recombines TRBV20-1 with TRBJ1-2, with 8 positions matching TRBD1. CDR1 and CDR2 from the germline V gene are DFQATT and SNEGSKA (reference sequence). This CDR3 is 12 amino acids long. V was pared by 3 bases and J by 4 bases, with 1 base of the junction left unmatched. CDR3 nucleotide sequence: TGCAGTGCTAGGGACAGGGTCTATGGCTACACCTTC. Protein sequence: CSARDRVYGYTF.

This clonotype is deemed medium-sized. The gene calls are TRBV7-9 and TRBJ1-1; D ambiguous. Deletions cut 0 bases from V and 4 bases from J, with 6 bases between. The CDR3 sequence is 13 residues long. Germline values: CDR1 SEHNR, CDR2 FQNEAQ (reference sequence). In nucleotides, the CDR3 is TGTGCCAGCAGCTTAGCGGAGGGCACTGAAGCTTTCTTT. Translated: CASSLAEGTEAFF.

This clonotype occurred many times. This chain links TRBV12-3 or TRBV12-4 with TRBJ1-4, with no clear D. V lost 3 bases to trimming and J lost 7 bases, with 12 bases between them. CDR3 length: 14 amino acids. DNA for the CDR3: TGTGCCAGCAGTTTTAGGGAAGGGCGTGAAAAACTGTTTTTT. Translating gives CASSFREGREKLFF.

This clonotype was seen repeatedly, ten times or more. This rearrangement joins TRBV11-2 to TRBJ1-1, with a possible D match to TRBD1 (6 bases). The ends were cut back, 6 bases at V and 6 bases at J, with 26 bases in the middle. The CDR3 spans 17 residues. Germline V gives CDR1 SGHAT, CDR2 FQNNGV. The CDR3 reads CASRGGGMSFWKAEAFF. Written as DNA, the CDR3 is TGTGCCAGCAGGGGAGGGGGAATGAGCTTTTGGAAGGCTGAAGCTTTCTTT.

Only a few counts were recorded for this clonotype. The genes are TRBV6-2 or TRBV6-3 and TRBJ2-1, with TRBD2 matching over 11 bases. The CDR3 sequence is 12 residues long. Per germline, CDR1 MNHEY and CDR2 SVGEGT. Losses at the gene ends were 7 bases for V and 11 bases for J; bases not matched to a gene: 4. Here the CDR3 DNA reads TGTGCCAGCATGCTAGCGGGGGGCCAGCAGTTCTTC. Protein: CASMLAGGQQFF.

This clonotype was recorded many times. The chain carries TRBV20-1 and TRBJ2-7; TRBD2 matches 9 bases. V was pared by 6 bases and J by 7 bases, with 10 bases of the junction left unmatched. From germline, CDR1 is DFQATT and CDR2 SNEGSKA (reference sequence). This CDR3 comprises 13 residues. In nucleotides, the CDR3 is TGCAGTGCGGGACGCGGGGGGGCCGGGGAGCAGTACTTC. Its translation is CSAGRGGAGEQYF.